Sequencing of this T cell receptor beta chain was carried out in a study of glioma-infiltrating T cells after dendritic cell vaccination. The sample's time point: after dendritic cell vaccination, including at tumor progression/relapse. This clone showed up just a few times. Unmatched junction bases numbered 2, after V lost 2 bases and J lost 4 bases. CDR3 length: 16 residues. CDR1 and CDR2 from the germline V gene are MGHRA and YSYEKL. Sequencing used immunoSEQ multiplex PCR; TCRdb keeps in-frame clones, though not all of them. The data contain about 87,000 clones, roughly four fifths of them singletons.

The origin of this receptor is a human donor with glioblastoma. The material was blood, obtained after dendritic cell vaccination. The chain is built from TRBV4-1 and TRBJ2-1, with TRBD2 matching 13 bases. The chain's CDR3 is CASSQPTSGGYNEQFF. The CDR3 nucleotides read TGCGCCAGCAGCCAACCGACTAGCGGGGGGTACAATGAGCAGTTCTTC.